Here is one T cell receptor (beta chain) with its context. Its antigen has not been determined. Base qualities are not at hand, and no much larger clone is one base apart. The 35 to 40 donors, aged roughly 6 to 95 years, were systemically healthy Caucasian individuals from Russia. Roughly 9 milliliters of peripheral blood were drawn from each donor into EDTA-treated Vacutainer tubes. PBMCs were isolated by Ficoll-Paque density-gradient centrifugation, with at least 7 million obtained per sample. Trizol reagent was used to extract total RNA from PBMCs, with at least 5 micrograms per sample. For every donor, an aliquot of PBMCs went through flow cytometry to measure the percentages of naive CD45RAhigh/CD27high T cells. The sample is drawn from a study of blood T cells in healthy people across ages (dated by TCRdb to about 2015). Context from the whole study: In model experiments, template switching captured about one uniquely barcoded TCR beta cDNA molecule for every two T cells. Using deep sequencing normalized with unique cDNA molecular identifiers, the study measured how TCR beta repertoire diversity changes with age. Four age groups were formed from the donors: young (average 16 years), middle-aged (less than 40), aged (roughly 59) and long-lived (about 75). For two donors (one aged 18 to 29 and one aged 80 or older), the study analyzed two additional independent replicas of 1 million unique cDNA reads from the same blood draw.

Library construction relied on 5' RACE. Instrument used: Illumina HiSeq 2500. A second PCR of roughly 6 to 11 cycles was performed with a sample-barcoded 5' primer and a J-beta primer mix. Each TCR beta cDNA molecule received a unique molecular identifier from a template-switch 5' adaptor carrying 12 random nucleotides. Each sample yielded at least 2.5 million CDR3-containing paired-end reads. First-strand cDNA synthesis was performed from all RNA using the Mint cDNA synthesis kit, with priming by a TRBC-specific oligonucleotide. Following uracil-DNA glycosylase treatment, all cDNA underwent a first 18-cycle PCR with the universal primers M1SS and BC2_uni_R. The study's own analysis went as follows. Each sample was normalized by randomly selecting 1 million high-quality reads, each carrying a distinct molecular identifier. Reads with shared molecular identifiers were discarded instead of being binned into consensus sequences. MiTCR, run with a Q25 quality threshold and the strictest error-elimination algorithm, handled CDR3 identification, clonotype clustering and error correction. Lower-bound total TCR beta diversity was estimated with a nonparametric unseen species model using Euler transformation. TCRdb reworked the public reads: Q25 trimming with fastp, MiXCR clone assembly, productive beta chains retained. Every entry covers one CDR3 protein and lists the most common genes and DNA from its rows. TCRdb's processing, not the authors' own work, is the source of the V and J calls. The sample table lists approximately 800,000 distinct CDR3 sequences, around 25% of them with a count of one. Approximately 3.7% of the sample lies in the top ten.

The CDR3, cysteine through phenylalanine, is 14 amino acids long. The read is trimmed to its CDR3 DNA, 42 bases read in frame from base 1. Relative to germline, V is 0 bases shorter and J is 3 bases shorter, with 9 bases between their ends. The germline V gene gives CDR1 as SGDLS and CDR2 as YYNGEE. The paper's findings and limits, for the study overall: The percentage of naive T cells measured by flow cytometry correlated strongly with observed TCR beta diversity. Compared with the aged group, the long-lived group had more naive CD4+ T cells, fewer expanded clones and increased TCR diversity, a pattern suggesting age selection. Because the CMV infection status of the donors was unknown, age-related changes in expanded clonotypes may potentially have been confounded. Bulk unsorted PBMC profiling prevented conclusive comparison of naive and antigen-experienced compartments. As age increased, observed TCR beta diversity per million T cells dropped in a roughly linear way, and a significant reduction was already evident by age around 41. Estimates of total diversity from one million sequenced T cells were regarded as lower bounds and underestimates.

In addition, the sample was reused for a study of T cells of mothers and their children. In that second paper, the authors write: Nine systemically healthy Caucasian individuals, comprising three mothers and their six children, were included as donors. cDNA synthesis used all of the extracted RNA, with approximately 1.4 ug of RNA in each 15 ul reaction. In the second PCR, the M1S primer added sample barcodes and 2-4 random nucleotides. Over 9.5 million TCR beta CDR3 reads were obtained for each mother, and 3 million to 3.5 million reads were obtained for each child. Thymic selection similarly shapes TCR recombination output in related and unrelated pairs, with minor effect from inherited differences. Normalized repertoire overlap was always found to be slightly, but never significantly, higher in related mother-child pairs than in unrelated mother-child pairs. No persistent microchimeric T cell clones were detected, at a sensitivity of approximately 100 clones per million clonotypes. Deep NGS was used in the study to compare the TCR beta repertoires of mothers and children and to look for features that separate related mother-child pairs from unrelated individuals. On average, the children were approximately 11 +/- 4 years old, while the mothers were approximately 41 +/- 4 years old. Libraries were sequenced on Illumina HiSeq 2000 with 100+100 nt paired-end reads after adapter ligation with NEBNext reagents. Mother and child libraries were prepared a month apart and sequenced in separate runs to prevent cross-contamination. For each donor, between roughly 450,000 and 2,300,000 distinct TCR beta clonotypes were identified. Naive TCR beta clonotypes were estimated from low-frequency clonotypes matched to each donor's FACS-determined naive share, without sorting.

The chain is made from TRBV9 and TRBJ1-1; no D gene call is confident. The specimen was blood. The source of this sequence is a boy younger than 18 in good health. The nucleotide sequence reads as follows: TGTGCCAGCAGCGTAGAGTACGGGGACACTGAAGCTTTCTTT. It codes for CASSVEYGDTEAFF.